The rows below give T cell receptor beta chains drawn from one sample of a study of Graves' ophthalmopathy and Graves' hyperthyroidism. In TCRdb, the multiplex PCR reads were re-called with MiXCR into one record per CDR3 protein. The sample includes some 1.1 million distinct CDR3 sequences, less than 45% of them seen just once. Sequenced sample: peripheral blood or thyroid tissue (not recorded which). These receptors were obtained from an adult man with Graves' hyperthyroidism. The CDR3 runs from the conserved cysteine through the conserved F or W. D genes are given only for firm matches. A clone size is listed for some rows: how often the clone was seen (once, few, many), or a class if it is expanded.

.	TRBV11-2	many	TRBJ2-5	CASGPGQGQETQYF	TGTGCCAGCGGCCCTGGGCAGGGCCAAGAGACCCAGTACTTC
TRBD1	TRBV9	.	TRBJ2-7	CASSDPGQEPYEQYF	TGTGCCAGCTCAGATCCGGGACAGGAACCCTACGAGCAGTACTTC
.	TRBV29-1	many	TRBJ2-7	CSAMGGYEQYF	TGCAGCGCAATGGGGGGCTACGAGCAGTACTTC
.	TRBV10-3	.	TRBJ2-7	CASSETRYEQYF	TGTGCCAGCAGTGAAACTCGTTACGAGCAGTACTTC
.	TRBV29-1	.	TRBJ1-4	CSVEDRGTSSGNEKLFF	TGCAGCGTTGAAGATCGGGGAACGAGCTCTGGAAATGAAAAACTGTTTTTT
.	TRBV7-2	once	TRBJ1-4	CASSQVRGDGEKLSF	TGTGCCAGCAGCCAAGTGAGGGGGGACGGCGAAAAACTGTCTTTT
.	TRBV29-1	many	TRBJ2-2	CSVHGNTGELFF	TGCAGCGTTCACGGGAACACCGGGGAGCTGTTTTTT
.	TRBV5-1	.	TRBJ2-7	CASSRTTYAQYF	TGCGCCAGCAGCCGAACTACGTACGCGCAGTACTTC
TRBD1	TRBV5-1	.	TRBJ2-7	CASSRDRGAYEQCF	TGCGCCAGCAGCCGGGACAGGGGAGCCTACGAGCAGTGCTTC
.	TRBV20-1	.	TRBJ2-7	CSARPSGSYEQYF	TGCAGTGCTCGACCAAGCGGTTCCTACGAGCAGTACTTC
TRBD2	TRBV3-1	.	TRBJ2-7	CASSLLRGLAPYEQYF	TGTGCCAGCAGCCTCCTGAGGGGACTAGCACCGTACGAGCAGTACTTC
.	TRBV7-9	many	TRBJ1-5	CASSSSVPQGGGNQPQHF	TGTGCCAGCAGCTCCTCAGTACCGCAGGGCGGAGGAAATCAGCCCCAGCATTTT
.	TRBV12-3/TRBV12-4	many	TRBJ2-7	CASSNDNRDQYF	TGTGCCAGCAGCAACGACAACCGGGACCAGTACTTC
.	TRBV27	.	TRBJ1-4	CASSLEWIGEKLFF	TGTGCCAGCAGTTTAGAGTGGATCGGTGAAAAACTGTTTTTT
.	TRBV5-1	.	TRBJ1-5	CASSFGPEETQHF	TGCGCCAGCAGCTTCGGGCCAGAAGAGACCCAGCATTTT
.	TRBV11-1	.	TRBJ1-1	CASSLVTVPGSEAFF	TGTGCCAGCAGCTTAGTCACGGTCCCGGGGTCTGAAGCTTTCTTT
.	TRBV7-2	few	TRBJ1-2	CASSLVGRANYGYTF	TGTGCCAGCAGCTTGGTGGGAAGGGCTAACTATGGCTACACCTTC
TRBD2	TRBV25-1	.	TRBJ2-7	CASSPGTTTSEQYF	TGTGCCAGCAGTCCCGGGACTACGACCTCCGAGCAGTACTTC
TRBD1	TRBV5-1	few	TRBJ2-2	CASSLPRQGVTGELFF	TGCGCCAGCAGCTTGCCTAGACAGGGAGTAACCGGGGAGCTGTTTTTT
.	TRBV11-2	.	TRBJ1-6	CASSLVRPRQVNYNSPLHF	TGTGCCAGCAGCTTAGTGCGTCCTAGACAGGTGAACTATAATTCACCCCTCCACTTT
.	TRBV20-1	many	TRBJ1-4	CSARGIVEKLFF	TGCAGTGCTAGAGGGATTGTTGAAAAACTGTTTTTT
.	TRBV4-3	many	TRBJ1-4	CASSTSLGNVEKLFF	TGTGCCAGCAGCACATCCCTGGGAAACGTAGAGAAACTGTTTTTT
.	TRBV6-1	.	TRBJ2-7	CASSEYGQRFYEQYF	TGTGCCAGCAGTGAATATGGACAGCGCTTCTACGAGCAGTACTTC
.	TRBV12-3/TRBV12-4	many	TRBJ2-5	CASSLAGGWGTQYF	TGTGCCAGCAGTTTAGCGGGAGGATGGGGTACCCAGTACTTC
TRBD1	TRBV29-1	once	TRBJ2-2	CSVTQGAGELFF	TGCAGCGTGACCCAGGGGGCCGGGGAGCTGTTTTTT
TRBD1	TRBV29-1	many	TRBJ1-2	CSVEQGRDNYGYTF	TGCAGCGTGGAACAGGGGCGGGATAACTATGGCTACACCTTC
.	TRBV7-2	.	TRBJ1-2	CAGSTDSHGYTF	TGTGCCGGCAGCACTGACTCGCATGGCTACACCTTC
.	TRBV2	.	TRBJ2-5	CASVGGQETQYF	TGTGCCAGCGTTGGGGGGCAAGAGACCCAGTACTTC
TRBD1	TRBV24-1	.	TRBJ1-2	CATSDTGGRGYGYTF	TGTGCCACCAGTGACACAGGGGGTAGGGGCTATGGCTACACCTTC
.	TRBV12-3/TRBV12-4	many	TRBJ2-5	CASSLTKETQYF	TGTGCCAGCAGCCTTACCAAAGAGACCCAGTACTTC
TRBD1	TRBV2	few	TRBJ2-5	CASSMVTGTGIF	TGTGCCAGCAGTATGGTGACCGGGACAGGGATCTTC
.	TRBV10-3	.	TRBJ2-3	CAIRGQGDTQYF	TGTGCCATCAGAGGACAAGGCGATACGCAGTATTTT
.	TRBV29-1	many	TRBJ1-1	CSVFPRLTVGAFF	TGCAGCGTATTCCCCCGGCTTACCGTGGGAGCTTTCTTT
TRBD1	TRBV2	.	TRBJ2-2	CASSVTRDSPNTGELSW	TGTGCCAGCAGTGTAACCCGGGACAGCCCGAACACCGGGGAGCTGTCTTGG
.	TRBV2	.	TRBJ2-5	CASSEGWAGETQHF	TGTGCCAGCAGTGAAGGGTGGGCCGGGGAGACCCAGCACTTC
TRBD1	TRBV7-2	many	TRBJ1-1	CASTRQGAGTEAFF	TGTGCCAGCACCAGACAGGGAGCCGGGACTGAAGCTTTCTTT
.	TRBV19	many	TRBJ1-1	CASSISQGLLNTEAFF	TGTGCCAGTAGTATCTCGCAGGGATTGTTAAACACTGAAGCTTTCTTT
.	TRBV2	many	TRBJ2-6	CASSGSAISGANVLTF	TGTGCCAGCAGTGGGTCCGCTATCTCTGGGGCCAACGTCCTGACTTTC
TRBD2	TRBV7-9	once	TRBJ2-3	CASSHAGTSGTDTQYF	TGTGCCAGCAGCCACGCGGGGACTAGCGGCACAGATACGCAGTATTTT
TRBD1	TRBV7-3	.	TRBJ1-2	CASSGDRSYTF	TGTGCCAGCAGCGGGGACAGGTCGTACACCTTC
.	TRBV20-1	.	TRBJ2-2	CSARVSSRAPKGPNTGELFF	TGCAGTGCTAGAGTGTCTTCCCGGGCTCCTAAGGGACCGAACACCGGGGAGCTGTTTTTT
TRBD1	TRBV12-3/TRBV12-4	.	TRBJ2-2	CASRETGVTGELFF	TGTGCCAGCAGGGAAACAGGGGTCACCGGGGAGCTGTTTTTT
.	TRBV7-2	many	TRBJ2-2	CASSYQFTGELFF	TGTGCCAGCAGCTACCAGTTCACCGGGGAGCTGTTTTTT